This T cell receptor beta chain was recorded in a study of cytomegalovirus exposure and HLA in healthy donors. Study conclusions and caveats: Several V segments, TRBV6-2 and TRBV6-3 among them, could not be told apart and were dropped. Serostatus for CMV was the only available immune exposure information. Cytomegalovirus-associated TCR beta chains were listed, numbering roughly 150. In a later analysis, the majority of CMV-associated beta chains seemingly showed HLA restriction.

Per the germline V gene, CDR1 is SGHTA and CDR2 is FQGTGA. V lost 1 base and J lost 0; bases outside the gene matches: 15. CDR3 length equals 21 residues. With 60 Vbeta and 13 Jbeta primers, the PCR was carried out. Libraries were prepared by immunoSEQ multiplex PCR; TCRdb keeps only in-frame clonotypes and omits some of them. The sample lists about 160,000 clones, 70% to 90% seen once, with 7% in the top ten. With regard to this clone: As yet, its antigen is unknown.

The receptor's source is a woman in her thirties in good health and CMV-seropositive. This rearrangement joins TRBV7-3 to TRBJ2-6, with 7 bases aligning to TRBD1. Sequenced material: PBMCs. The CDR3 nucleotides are TGTGCCAGCAGCTTAAAATTACGAGGGGGCGATTGGGTCTCTGGGGCCAACGTCCTGACTTTC. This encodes CASSLKLRGGDWVSGANVLTF.